This T cell receptor beta chain was found in a study of early T cells in non-severe SARS-CoV-2 infection. Findings of the study overall: VDJdb matching favored anti-spike CD8 responses, missing private and CD4 specificities.

Unique molecular identifiers were added to individual cDNA molecules. TCRdb re-derived calls from the 5' RACE reads in MiXCR, one entry per CDR3 protein. The repertoire holds around 40,000 distinct CDR3 sequences, with approximately 5.9% as singletons. CDR1 is MNHNY, CDR2 SVGAGI, per germline (reference sequence). The CDR3 spans 17 residues. The V gene lost 0 bases and the J gene lost 4 bases, with 18 bases spanning the gap. This clonotype was seen many times. The antigen is undetermined. The chain has TRBV6-6 and TRBJ2-5, with D perhaps TRBD2 (6 bases). Material for sequencing was whole blood. The source is an adult who was a healthcare worker with PCR-confirmed SARS-CoV-2 infection or an uninfected control (not recorded which). DNA for the CDR3: TGTGCCAGCAGTTACTCCGTAGAGCGCGGAGGGGCAGAGACCCAGTACTTC. As protein: CASSYSVERGGAETQYF.